The present T cell receptor (beta chain) was sequenced within a study of OX40 agonist ivuxolimab in advanced cancers. On the study more broadly: A partial response was reached by three patients: one with hepatocellular carcinoma and two with cutaneous melanoma. Notes on the study in general: It was not determined which antigens were specifically recognized by the peripheral T cells that had undergone clonal expansion.

About this clone itself: Antigen specificity is unknown.

Libraries were prepared by immunoSEQ multiplex PCR; TCRdb keeps only in-frame clonotypes and omits some of them. The top ten clones hold around 2% of a sample with 40,000 to 50,000 clones, about 79% of them seen once. The germline V gene has CDR1 MNHEY and CDR2 SMNVEV (reference sequence). The CDR3 covers 14 residues. The V segment lost 4 bases and the J segment 7 bases; nucleotides outside the gene matches: 9. The receptor comes from an adult with an advanced solid tumor such as melanoma, head and neck, liver or kidney cancer. Sequencing was performed on CD4+ or CD8+ T cells sorted from blood, taken in a trial of the OX40 agonist ivuxolimab. The chain couples TRBV27 to TRBJ1-2; 7 bases are shared with TRBD1. For the CDR3, the DNA is TGTGCCAGCAGTTCACAGGGACAGTCGTTTGGCTACACCTTC. It is translated as CASSSQGQSFGYTF.